The next 13 T cell receptor beta chains were all read from a single sample in a study of cytomegalovirus exposure and HLA in healthy donors. Vbeta (60) and Jbeta (13) primers were used in the PCR. TCRdb's copy holds only in-frame clones and misses some; the assay was immunoSEQ multiplex PCR. The data hold over 150,000 clones, with roughly four fifths observed a single time. Sequenced material: PBMCs. These receptors were collected from a man aged 55-75 years in good health and CMV-seronegative.

This clone has only a few counts. The J gene is TRBJ1-6, the V gene TRBV4-3; possible D gene TRBD1, 6 bases. CDR1 is LGHNA and CDR2 is YSLEER in the germline V gene. Trimming took 4 bases from V and 7 from J, leaving 11 bases between them. The CDR3 is 14 residues long. CDR3 loop: CASSPGQWNSPLHF. CDR3 bases: TGCGCCAGCAGCCCGGGACAATGGAATTCACCCCTCCACTTT.

The chain is built from TRBV10-3 and TRBJ1-2; D is possibly TRBD1 (6 bases). CDR3 length: 14 amino acids. Trimming took 2 bases from V and 4 from J, leaving 11 bases between them. The germline V gene has CDR1 ENHRY and CDR2 SYGVKD. CDR3 region: CAISEGDRLYGYTF. The CDR3 DNA reads TGTGCCATCAGTGAGGGTGACAGGCTCTATGGCTACACCTTC.

The chain has TRBV6-6 and TRBJ2-5, with D maybe TRBD2 (5 bases). The germline V and J ends were trimmed by 2 bases and 3 bases, with 7 bases remaining between them. CDR3 length: 13 residues. Looked up from germline, CDR1 is MNHNY and CDR2 is SVGAGI (reference sequence). CDR3 bases: TGTGCCAGCAGTTACGTCGGGAAAGAGACCCAGTACTTC. Translation gives CASSYVGKETQYF.

This chain uses TRBV1 with TRBJ2-5; the table's D call of TRBD2 was not tested on the DNA. The DNA end is more similar to TRBJ2-7, so the J call may be wrong. TRBV1 is classified as a pseudogene. This CDR3 comprises 15 residues. CDR3 sequence: CTSSQYPSGSYEQYF. CDR3 nucleotide sequence: TGCACCAGCAGCCAATATCCCAGCGGGAGTTACGAGCAGTACTTC.

V gene TRBV7-2 combines with J gene TRBJ1-6; 11 positions match TRBD1. CDR1 and CDR2 from the germline V gene are SGHTA and FQGNSA. V lost 0 bases, J lost 9 bases, and 4 bases stayed unmatched. The CDR3 is 16 residues long. In DNA form, the CDR3 reads TGTGCCAGCAGCTTAGCGCCGGGACAGGGGGGTTCACCCCTCCACTTT. Translation: CASSLAPGQGGSPLHF.

The chain links TRBV11-3 to TRBJ2-1, with D tentatively TRBD1 (5 bases). The CDR3 spans 13 residues. Trimming stripped 1 base from V and 9 bases from J, with 10 bases between. Germline V gene data show CDR1 as SGHNT and CDR2 as YENEEA. The CDR3 spells CASSLAQGGEQFF. CDR3 in DNA: TGTGCCAGCAGCTTAGCGCAGGGCGGTGAGCAGTTCTTC. Together with reference TRBV11-3 and TRBJ2-1, the CDR3 gives the full variable domain: EAGVVQSPRYKIIEKKQPVAFWCNPISGHNTLYWYLQNLGQGPELLIRYENEEAVDDSQLPKDRFSAERLKGVDSTLKIQPAELGDSAVYLCASSLAQGGEQFFGPGTRLTVL.

The chain joins TRBV7-2 to TRBJ2-3; a possible D gene is TRBD2 (6 bases). CDR3 length: 14 amino acids. Germline V gives CDR1 SGHTA, CDR2 FQGNSA. V lost 5 bases to trimming and J lost 6 bases, with 15 bases between them. The CDR3 nucleotides read TGTGCCAGCAGCCGAACCTCTAGCGCGGATACGCAGTATTTT. Protein product: CASSRTSSADTQYF.

The genes are TRBV30 and TRBJ2-2; D possibly corresponds to TRBD1 (6 bases). This CDR3 has 13 residues. Trimming took 5 bases from V and 3 from J, leaving 10 bases between them. Germline CDR1 and CDR2: GTSNPN and SVGIG (reference sequence). Here the CDR3 DNA reads TGTGCCTGGTGCACAGGGTACACCGGGGAGCTGTTTTTT. It is translated as CAWCTGYTGELFF.

V usage is TRBV5-1 and J usage is TRBJ2-7, with 8 nucleotides matching TRBD2. The CDR3 is made up of 14 amino acids. J gave up 3 bases and V 2 bases, and 4 bases lay outside the gene matches. CDR1 and CDR2 (germline): SGHRS, YFSETQ. Here the CDR3 reads CASSFAGLVYEQYF. DNA of the CDR3: TGCGCCAGCAGCTTCGCGGGACTAGTCTACGAGCAGTACTTC.

This clone was detected a few times. The chain uses TRBV14 and TRBJ2-7; D perhaps matches TRBD1 (6 bases). This CDR3 contains 19 residues. The germline CDR1 and CDR2 sequences are SGHDN and FVKESK. V was clipped by 3 bases and J by 6 bases, with 30 bases between them. The CDR3 region is CASSQPSDYRDGVDGEQYF. The CDR3, as DNA: TGTGCCAGCAGCCAGCCTAGTGACTACAGGGATGGGGTCGACGGCGAGCAGTACTTC.

A few counts support this clone. This chain uses TRBV15 with TRBJ2-6; maybe TRBD2 (6 bases). Trimming took off 6 bases at V and 0 bases at J, with 12 bases between the two ends. This CDR3 has 16 amino acids. Germline assignment: CDR1 LNHNV and CDR2 YYDKDF (reference sequence). CDR3 loop: CATREAGLSGANVLTF. As DNA, the CDR3 is TGTGCCACCAGGGAAGCGGGTCTCTCTGGGGCCAACGTCCTGACTTTC.

The V gene is TRBV6-5, the J gene TRBJ1-2, with D unresolved. V was trimmed by 3 bases and J by 7 bases, leaving 15 bases between them. The CDR3 spans 14 residues. CDR1 MNHEY and CDR2 SVGAGI come from the germline V gene. The CDR3 DNA follows: TGTGCCAGCAGTTATGATCGGGTCTCTTCTGGCTACACCTTC. It translates to CASSYDRVSSGYTF.

The table lists this clone with a few counts. This chain uses TRBV6-5 with TRBJ2-2; 8 positions match TRBD2. Germline V gene lookup returns CDR1 MNHEY and CDR2 SVGAGI. This CDR3 is built from 15 residues. J lost 4 bases, V lost 4 bases, and 5 bases had no gene match. The CDR3 DNA is TGTGCCAGCAGTTCCGGGGGGGCGGGCACCGGGGAGCTGTTTTTT. Residues: CASSSGGAGTGELFF.